This TCR beta chain was observed in a study of human T cells and chemical hapten exposure. Study-wide background: Upper-back patch tests with 0.01% DPC were read at 6 days.

Overall study results and limits: Expanded TCRs produced significantly more large CDR3 similarity clusters than controls did.

This clonotype was counted between two and nine times. The target antigen is unknown. CDR3 length: 12 residues. Germline lookup yields CDR1 LNHNV and CDR2 YYDKDF (reference sequence). Trimming pared 1 base from V and 4 bases from J, leaving 2 bases between. This sample's time point: patch test 1, 2 weeks after DPC sensitization. Indicated treatment: therapeutic diphenylcyclopropenone sensitization with weekly scalp DPC. Unfractionated whole blood served as the source for total RNA extraction. TCRdb reprocessed the RACE reads with MiXCR, giving one entry per CDR3 protein. The table lists 300,000 to 400,000 distinct CDR3 sequences, under 8% of them singletons.

V gene TRBV15 combines with J gene TRBJ1-5; D is unresolved. The sequence was collected from a woman aged 18-30 years with alopecia areata. Some clones in this sample may be carry-over from other donors' samples. The sample here was whole blood, taken in connection with sensitization to the hapten diphenylcyclopropenone (DPC). CDR3 DNA sequence: TGTGCCACCAGCAGAGCAAATCAGCCCCAGCATTTT. It is translated as CATSRANQPQHF.